These 28 T cell receptor beta chains were all obtained from the same sample, sequenced in a study of T-cell reconstitution after alpha-beta-depleted transplantation in children. TCRbeta library construction was performed incorporating unique molecular identifiers. TCRdb called the PCR reads again in MiXCR, with one record for every CDR3 protein. This table holds hundreds of thousands of distinct CDR3 sequences, about 15% found once. The sequences come from PBMCs, mostly from graft donor cells, collected 360 days after TCRalphabeta/CD19-depleted stem cell transplant. Source of these receptors: a male patient between 10 and 17 years old who had a stem cell transplant for acute lymphoblastic leukemia, so the T cells may come from the graft donor.

This clonotype is a singleton in its sample. The chain has TRBV5-1 and TRBJ2-7; tentative D call: TRBD1 (7 bases). This CDR3 contains 14 residues. From germline, CDR1 is SGHRS and CDR2 YFSETQ. With 9 bases removed from V and 3 bases from J, the gap between germline ends came to 19 bases. The CDR3 protein is CATSAGGSFYEQYF. DNA for the CDR3: TGCGCCACCTCCGCAGGGGGGTCTTTCTACGAGCAGTACTTC.

This clonotype was detected only a few times. The V and J genes are TRBV9 and TRBJ1-2; perhaps TRBD1 as D (5 bases). The CDR3 contains 12 residues. V was pared by 6 bases and J by 9 bases, with 15 bases between. Germline V gives CDR1 SGDLS, CDR2 YYNGEE. Written as DNA, the CDR3 is TGTGCCAGCACGAGGGAGGGGCTGCGCTACACCTTC. Its translation is CASTREGLRYTF.

The rearrangement uses TRBV2 and TRBJ2-1; no definite D call. CDR1 and CDR2 (germline): SNHLY, FYNNEI. V was clipped by 6 bases and J by 4 bases, with 10 bases between them. The length of the CDR3 is 13 residues. The CDR3 sequence: CASSADQYNEQFF. The CDR3, as DNA: TGTGCCAGCAGCGCGGACCAATACAATGAGCAGTTCTTC.

This sequence joins TRBV18 and TRBJ1-4; D call uncertain. CDR3 length: 15 amino acids. Germline values: CDR1 KGHSH, CDR2 LQKENI. The V end was cut by 4 bases, the J end by 8 bases, with 17 bases between. The CDR3 reads CASSQERSGGEKLFF. The CDR3 DNA is TGTGCCAGCTCACAGGAGCGTTCAGGTGGCGAAAAACTGTTTTTT.

At least ten counts were recorded for this clonotype. The genes are TRBV5-1 and TRBJ2-5; D is unresolved. Germline V lookup: CDR1 SGHRS, CDR2 YFSETQ. Trimming took 7 bases from V and 3 from J, leaving 19 bases between them. The CDR3 has 15 amino acids. The CDR3 is CASEIGPAPEETQYF. The CDR3 nucleotides read TGCGCCAGCGAGATCGGCCCAGCCCCTGAAGAGACCCAGTACTTC. Full variable domain (rest looked up from reference TRBV5-1 and TRBJ2-5): KAGVTQTPRYLIKTRGQQVTLSCSPISGHRSVSWYQQTPGQGLQFLFEYFSETQRNKGNFPGRFSGRQFSNSRSEMNVSTLELGDSALYLCASEIGPAPEETQYFGPGTRLLVL.

The gene calls are TRBV14 and TRBJ2-1, with 11 bases fitting TRBD2. Per germline, CDR1 SGHDN and CDR2 FVKESK. The CDR3 spans 17 residues. V was pared by 1 base and J by 7 bases, with 9 bases of the junction left unmatched. The CDR3 DNA follows: TGTGCCAGCAGCCAAGGTCATAGCGGGAGGGTGTTAAATGAGCAGTTCTTC. Its protein is CASSQGHSGRVLNEQFF.

This clonotype was picked up a small number of times. This sequence joins TRBV5-1 and TRBJ2-4, with D unresolved. Germline CDR1 reads SGHRS; CDR2 reads YFSETQ. CDR3 length equals 13 residues. The ends were cut back, 0 bases at V and 7 bases at J, with 8 bases in the middle. The CDR3: CASSLAQLNIQYF. CDR3 coding DNA: TGCGCCAGCAGCTTGGCTCAGCTTAACATTCAGTACTTC.

The V call is TRBV20-1, the J call TRBJ2-6; 10 bases match TRBD1. Germline CDR1 reads DFQATT; CDR2 reads SNEGSKA (reference sequence). The CDR3 has 18 residues. Trimming removed 3 bases from V and 0 bases from J; junction bases left unmatched: 8. CDR3 amino acids: CSAREGQGILSGANVLTF. CDR3 coding DNA: TGCAGTGCTAGGGAGGGACAGGGGATTCTCTCTGGGGCCAACGTCCTGACTTTC.

This clonotype was found a few times. V gene TRBV5-1 combines with J gene TRBJ2-3, with D uncertain. The CDR3 is 13 residues long. The V and J ends lost 1 base and 4 bases respectively, with 7 bases between them. The germline V gene encodes CDR1 SGHRS and CDR2 YFSETQ. CDR3 sequence (DNA): TGCGCCAGCAGCTTGAGGTTTCCAGATACGCAGTATTTT. Translating it yields CASSLRFPDTQYF.

The sample holds many counts of this clonotype. The rearrangement joins TRBV6-5 to TRBJ1-5; D is unresolved. The CDR3 has 11 amino acids. Germline lookup yields CDR1 MNHEY and CDR2 SVGAGI. V gave up 4 bases and J gave up 6 bases, with 4 bases separating them. For the CDR3, the DNA is TGTGCCAGCAGTTCGAGTCAGCCCCAGCATTTT. The encoded protein is CASSSSQPQHF.

V gene TRBV6-1 combines with J gene TRBJ2-6, with TRBD2 matching 9 bases. The CDR3 loop spans 18 amino acids. Germline V gives CDR1 MNHNS, CDR2 SASEGT. The V and J ends lost 6 bases and 0 bases, in that order; junction bases with no gene match: 9. The CDR3 bases are TGTGCCAGCAGCCGCCTTAGCGGGAGTGCCTCTGGGGCCAACGTCCTGACTTTC. Translation gives CASSRLSGSASGANVLTF.

In this sample, this clonotype turned up many times. CDR3 sequence: CSVGEPNRAETQYF. DNA of the CDR3: TGCAGCGTTGGGGAACCGAATCGAGCGGAGACCCAGTACTTC. V gene TRBV29-1 combines with J gene TRBJ2-5, with no clear D. The V gene lost 4 bases and the J gene lost 5 bases, with 17 bases spanning the gap. CDR1 is SQVTM, CDR2 ANQGSEA, per germline. This CDR3 has 14 amino acids. Based on the CDR3 plus reference TRBV29-1 and TRBJ2-5, the full variable domain is SAVISQKPSRDICQRGTSLTIQCQVDSQVTMMFWYRQQPGQSLTLIATANQGSEATYESGFVIDKFPISRPNLTFSTLTVSNMSPEDSSIYLCSVGEPNRAETQYFGPGTRLLVL.

This clonotype has a count of ten or more. The chain couples TRBV12-3 or TRBV12-4 to TRBJ1-1; possible D gene TRBD1, 5 bases. CDR3 length: 14 residues. Trimming left V 3 bases short and J 2 bases short, with 10 bases between. In nucleotides, the CDR3 is TGTGCCAGCAGTTTCAGGGCCGTTAACACTGAAGCTTTCTTT. It is translated as CASSFRAVNTEAFF.

This clonotype was observed a handful of times. V usage is TRBV4-2 and J usage is TRBJ2-1; D is perhaps TRBD2 (5 bases). Per germline, CDR1 LGHNA and CDR2 YNFKEQ. Trimming stripped 0 bases from V and 8 bases from J, with 8 bases between. There are 13 residues in the CDR3. CDR3 DNA: TGTGCCAGCAGCCAAGAGAGCGGAGATGAGCAGTTCTTC. It is translated as CASSQESGDEQFF.

The rearrangement joins TRBV28 to TRBJ2-1, with D maybe TRBD2 (6 bases). The V gene lost 6 bases and the J gene lost 2 bases, with 14 bases spanning the gap. Germline CDR1 and CDR2: MDHEN and SYDVKM. The CDR3 covers 15 residues. CDR3 amino acids: CASRWSGSPYNEQFF. The CDR3 DNA reads TGTGCCAGCAGATGGTCCGGGAGTCCCTACAATGAGCAGTTCTTC.

Ten or more counts support this clonotype. CDR3 sequence (DNA): TGTGCCAGCAGTACCAGGGGGCCTAATCAGCCCCAGCATTTT. Amino acid sequence: CASSTRGPNQPQHF. V is TRBV27 and J is TRBJ1-5, with TRBD1 identical over 8 bases. Trimming at V came to 5 bases and at J to 4 bases, leaving 4 bases not matched to a gene. The CDR3 totals 14 residues. Per germline, CDR1 MNHEY and CDR2 SMNVEV (reference sequence).

The genes are TRBV12-3 or TRBV12-4 and TRBJ1-2; a possible D gene is TRBD1 (5 bases). The CDR3 is 14 amino acids. Trimming cost V 6 bases and J 4 bases, with 15 bases left between them. CDR3 bases: TGTGCCAGCAGAAGCACCGGGACGCCCTATGGCTACACCTTC. Translating gives CASRSTGTPYGYTF.

The gene calls are TRBV2 and TRBJ2-1; a weak D match, TRBD2 (5 bases). Germline values: CDR1 SNHLY, CDR2 FYNNEI. Trimming took 6 bases from V and 4 from J, leaving 10 bases between them. This CDR3 region has 13 residues. As DNA, the CDR3 is TGTGCCAGCAGACCCGGACTTTACAATGAGCAGTTCTTC. This translates into CASRPGLYNEQFF.

This chain joins TRBV9 and TRBJ2-7; D is unresolved. The germline V gene encodes CDR1 SGDLS and CDR2 YYNGEE. The CDR3 loop spans 14 amino acids. Trimming left V 0 bases short and J 0 bases short, with 7 bases between. CDR3: CASSVEAYSYEQYF. The DNA for the CDR3 is TGTGCCAGCAGCGTAGAAGCTTACTCCTACGAGCAGTACTTC. Supplemented by reference TRBV9 and TRBJ2-7, the full variable domain reads DSGVTQTPKHLITATGQRVTLRCSPRSGDLSVYWYQQSLDQGLQFLIQYYNGEERAKGNILERFSAQQFPDLHSELNLSSLELGDSALYFCASSVEAYSYEQYFGPGTRLTVT.

The rearrangement joins TRBV7-9 to TRBJ2-7; D is uncertain. Trimming shortened V by 2 bases and J by 4 bases, and 12 bases separated the two germline ends. The CDR3 spans 14 residues. From germline, CDR1 is SEHNR and CDR2 FQNEAQ (reference sequence). The CDR3 DNA reads TGTGCCAGCAGCTTATTCAGACAACCGTACGAGCAGTACTTC. It yields the protein CASSLFRQPYEQYF.

This clonotype was observed many times. The chain combines TRBV6-2 or TRBV6-3 with TRBJ2-1; D not certain. CDR1 and CDR2 (germline): MNHEY, SVGEGT. The CDR3 runs 15 residues. With 0 bases removed from V and 3 bases from J, the gap between germline ends came to 9 bases. The CDR3 coding sequence is TGTGCCAGCAGTTACTCGCCGGCTAGCTACAATGAGCAGTTCTTC. It codes for CASSYSPASYNEQFF.

This clonotype was counted between two and nine times. This rearrangement joins TRBV5-4 to TRBJ2-5, with D possibly TRBD1 on 6 matching bases. The CDR3 is made up of 14 amino acids. Germline CDR1 is SGHNT and CDR2 is YYREEE (reference sequence). V lost 4 bases, J lost 4 bases, and 14 bases lay in between. The CDR3 reads CASSQSTGRETQYF. CDR3 nucleotide sequence: TGTGCCAGCAGCCAGAGCACAGGGAGAGAGACCCAGTACTTC.

This clonotype was seen at least ten times. The gene calls are TRBV9 and TRBJ2-3; D not resolved. V was trimmed by 2 bases and J by 0 bases, leaving 10 bases between them. From germline, CDR1 is SGDLS and CDR2 YYNGEE. The CDR3 spans 15 residues. The CDR3 region has the DNA TGTGCCAGCAGCGTGCTCCCGGCTAGCACAGATACGCAGTATTTT. Protein sequence: CASSVLPASTDTQYF. The full variable domain, in which reference TRBV9 and TRBJ2-3 provide the parts outside the CDR3, is DSGVTQTPKHLITATGQRVTLRCSPRSGDLSVYWYQQSLDQGLQFLIQYYNGEERAKGNILERFSAQQFPDLHSELNLSSLELGDSALYFCASSVLPASTDTQYFGPGTRLTVL.

This clonotype showed up just a few times. The chain combines TRBV30 with TRBJ2-7, with 8 bases identical to TRBD1. V was pared by 3 bases and J by 3 bases, with 13 bases of the junction left unmatched. Germline CDR1 is GTSNPN and CDR2 is SVGIG (reference sequence). This CDR3 has 16 residues. The CDR3 DNA reads as TGTGCCTGGAGCCAGTCCTCGGACAGGGTTAGCTACGAGCAGTACTTC. It codes for CAWSQSSDRVSYEQYF.

Only a few counts were recorded for this clonotype. This rearrangement joins TRBV6-2 or TRBV6-3 to TRBJ2-2; TRBD2 matches at 7 bases. Germline-derived CDR1 and CDR2 are MNHEY and SVGEGT. The CDR3 is 17 residues long. With 7 bases clipped from V and 6 bases from J, the junction kept 17 bases outside the gene matches. CDR3 sequence: CASNQHQAGVRAGELFF. CDR3 nucleotides: TGTGCCAGCAACCAACATCAGGCGGGAGTGCGGGCCGGGGAGCTGTTTTTT.

V and J are TRBV29-1 and TRBJ2-5, with a weak D call TRBD2 (5 bases). Germline CDR1 is SQVTM and CDR2 is ANQGSEA. Trimming removed 0 bases from V and 3 bases from J, with 5 bases in between. This CDR3 has 12 amino acids. The DNA for the CDR3 is TGCAGCGTTGAAGACGGGGAAGAGACCCAGTACTTC. Its translation: CSVEDGEETQYF. Complete variable domain (other parts from reference TRBV29-1 and TRBJ2-5): SAVISQKPSRDICQRGTSLTIQCQVDSQVTMMFWYRQQPGQSLTLIATANQGSEATYESGFVIDKFPISRPNLTFSTLTVSNMSPEDSSIYLCSVEDGEETQYFGPGTRLLVL.

This clonotype occurred a few times. The gene calls are TRBV6-1 and TRBJ2-7, with 8 nucleotides matching TRBD1. Per the germline V gene, CDR1 is MNHNS and CDR2 is SASEGT. V trimming: 5 bases; J trimming: 2 bases; junction bases outside the gene matches: 5. The CDR3 extends over 14 amino acids. CDR3 residues: CASSRTGIAYEQYF. DNA for the CDR3: TGTGCCAGCAGTCGGACAGGGATTGCCTACGAGCAGTACTTC.

This clonotype has more than one count but fewer than ten. The chain couples TRBV5-1 to TRBJ2-7; 7 bases match TRBD2. The CDR3 is 16 residues long. In germline, CDR1 is SGHRS, CDR2 YFSETQ. V shed 1 base, J shed 0 bases, and the junction held 7 bases outside the gene matches. The CDR3 DNA reads as TGCGCCAGCAGCTTGTGGGCTAGCGGTACCTCCTACGAGCAGTACTTC. The encoded protein is CASSLWASGTSYEQYF.